These T cell receptor beta chains were read from a single sample in a study of blood T cell repertoires in COVID-19. Data came from immunoSEQ multiplex PCR; TCRdb stores just in-frame clones and leaves some out. The table includes around 270,000 clones, 75% to 90% detected once. The sample was peripheral blood. The receptors originated from a man aged 30-40 years with acute or convalescent COVID-19. CDR3s include the opening cysteine and the closing phenylalanine or tryptophan. A D gene is named only where the DNA matches it firmly. Expanded clones get a size class; other rows say once, few or many, or leave the size out.

j_gene: TRBJ1-5; d_gene: TRBD1; abundance: .; len: 14; v_gene: TRBV6-6; CDR3aa: CAVRTGGSNQPQHF; CDR3nt: TGTGCCGTCCGGACAGGGGGGAGCAATCAGCCCCAGCATTTT
j_gene: TRBJ2-1; d_gene: .; abundance: .; len: 12; v_gene: TRBV7-9; CDR3aa: CASSLIGNEQFF; CDR3nt: TGTGCCAGCAGCTTAATCGGCAATGAGCAGTTCTTC
j_gene: TRBJ2-1; d_gene: TRBD2; abundance: .; len: 18; v_gene: TRBV9; CDR3aa: CASSPPGLAGGGYNEQFF; CDR3nt: TGTGCCAGCAGCCCCCCCGGGCTAGCGGGAGGGGGATACAATGAGCAGTTCTTC
j_gene: TRBJ2-3; d_gene: TRBD2; abundance: .; len: 20; v_gene: TRBV4-1; CDR3aa: CASRSRQGSLAGERADTQYF; CDR3nt: TGCGCCAGCAGGTCGCGACAGGGGTCGCTAGCGGGAGAGAGGGCGGATACGCAGTATTTT
j_gene: TRBJ2-3; d_gene: TRBD2; abundance: .; len: 17; v_gene: TRBV7-3; CDR3aa: CASSLTPSGRAGDTQYF; CDR3nt: TGTGCCAGCAGCTTAACCCCTAGCGGGAGGGCCGGAGATACGCAGTATTTT
j_gene: TRBJ1-2; d_gene: .; abundance: .; len: 14; v_gene: TRBV7-3; CDR3aa: CASSLTRTSYGYTF; CDR3nt: TGTGCCAGCAGCTTAACGAGGACAAGCTATGGCTACACCTTC
j_gene: TRBJ2-2; d_gene: .; abundance: .; len: 15; v_gene: TRBV5-8; CDR3aa: CASRPDMNEGGELFF; CDR3nt: TGTGCCAGCAGACCCGACATGAACGAGGGCGGGGAGCTGTTTTTT
j_gene: TRBJ1-2; d_gene: .; abundance: .; len: 11; v_gene: TRBV28; CDR3aa: CGSSANYGYTF; CDR3nt: TGTGGCTCCTCAGCTAACTATGGCTACACCTTC
j_gene: TRBJ1-1; d_gene: .; abundance: .; len: 11; v_gene: TRBV20-1; CDR3aa: CSASNRTEAFF; CDR3nt: TGCAGTGCTAGTAATCGTACTGAAGCTTTCTTT
j_gene: TRBJ1-3; d_gene: .; abundance: .; len: 16; v_gene: TRBV5-4; CDR3aa: CASSLEAGQAGNTIYF; CDR3nt: TGTGCCAGCAGCTTGGAAGCAGGGCAAGCGGGAAACACCATATATTTT
j_gene: TRBJ1-6; d_gene: .; abundance: .; len: 14; v_gene: TRBV19; CDR3aa: CASSIEDGNSPLHF; CDR3nt: TGTGCCAGTAGTATCGAGGATGGCAATTCACCCCTCCACTTT
j_gene: TRBJ2-7; d_gene: .; abundance: few; len: 14; v_gene: TRBV18; CDR3aa: CASSPRRDSYEQYF; CDR3nt: TGTGCCAGCTCACCAAGGAGAGACAGTTACGAGCAGTACTTC
j_gene: TRBJ2-5; d_gene: TRBD2; abundance: .; len: 16; v_gene: TRBV19; CDR3aa: CASSRTGLAGLETQYF; CDR3nt: TGTGCCAGTTCTCGAACAGGACTAGCGGGCCTTGAGACCCAGTACTTC
j_gene: TRBJ1-4; d_gene: TRBD1; abundance: .; len: 20; v_gene: TRBV5-1; CDR3aa: CASSPGQGAGSGGTNEKLFF; CDR3nt: TGCGCCAGCAGCCCTGGACAGGGGGCGGGTTCAGGAGGAACTAATGAAAAACTGTTTTTT
j_gene: TRBJ1-6; d_gene: .; abundance: .; len: 13; v_gene: TRBV12-3/TRBV12-4; CDR3aa: CASSLARRATLHF; CDR3nt: TGTGCCAGCAGTTTAGCACGCAGGGCCACCCTCCACTTT
j_gene: TRBJ2-5; d_gene: TRBD1; abundance: .; len: 14; v_gene: TRBV28; CDR3aa: CASRGQIEQETQYF; CDR3nt: TGTGCCAGCAGGGGACAGATAGAACAAGAGACCCAGTACTTC
j_gene: TRBJ1-1; d_gene: .; abundance: .; len: 12; v_gene: TRBV30; CDR3aa: CAWSSSIAEAFF; CDR3nt: TGTGCCTGGTCCTCTTCGATAGCGGAAGCTTTCTTT
j_gene: TRBJ1-3; d_gene: .; abundance: .; len: 15; v_gene: TRBV19; CDR3aa: CASRPPTGLGNTIYF; CDR3nt: TGTGCCAGTAGGCCCCCAACAGGGTTGGGAAACACCATATATTTT
j_gene: TRBJ2-7; d_gene: .; abundance: .; len: 13; v_gene: TRBV5-6; CDR3aa: CASSLGGLSEQYF; CDR3nt: TGTGCCAGCAGCTTGGGGGGCCTCTCCGAGCAGTACTTC
j_gene: TRBJ2-2; d_gene: TRBD2; abundance: once; len: 16; v_gene: TRBV27; CDR3aa: CASRLAGALNTGELFF; CDR3nt: TGTGCCAGCAGGCTAGCGGGGGCCTTGAACACCGGGGAGCTGTTTTTT
j_gene: TRBJ2-1; d_gene: TRBD1; abundance: .; len: 13; v_gene: TRBV28; CDR3aa: CASKGTGAKEQFF; CDR3nt: TGTGCCAGCAAAGGGACAGGGGCCAAAGAGCAGTTCTTC
j_gene: TRBJ1-4; d_gene: .; abundance: .; len: 16; v_gene: TRBV2; CDR3aa: CASSFPPGGSGEKLFF; CDR3nt: TGTGCCAGCAGTTTCCCCCCCGGCGGGTCGGGTGAAAAACTGTTTTTT
j_gene: TRBJ2-5; d_gene: .; abundance: .; len: 14; v_gene: TRBV3-1/TRBV3-2; CDR3aa: CASSQVVDGKTQYF; CDR3nt: TGTGCCAGCAGCCAAGTAGTGGACGGGAAGACCCAGTACTTC
j_gene: TRBJ2-2; d_gene: TRBD2; abundance: .; len: 17; v_gene: TRBV19; CDR3aa: CASSSLLAGGRTGELFF; CDR3nt: TGTGCCAGTAGTTCCCTACTAGCGGGGGGGCGGACCGGGGAGCTGTTTTTT
j_gene: TRBJ1-2; d_gene: .; abundance: few; len: 15; v_gene: TRBV6-1; CDR3aa: CASSETGRANYGYTF; CDR3nt: TGTGCCAGCAGTGAAACAGGGAGGGCTAACTATGGCTACACCTTC
j_gene: TRBJ2-3; d_gene: .; abundance: once; len: 15; v_gene: TRBV5-1; CDR3aa: CASRGGQTSTDTQYF; CDR3nt: TGCGCCAGCAGGGGGGGGCAGACAAGCACAGATACGCAGTATTTT
j_gene: TRBJ2-5; d_gene: TRBD2; abundance: .; len: 13; v_gene: TRBV7-2; CDR3aa: CASSSSGGETQYF; CDR3nt: TGTGCCAGCAGCTCTAGCGGGGGAGAGACCCAGTACTTC